This TCR beta chain stems from a study of regulatory T cells in long-lasting Graves disease. In the study overall: Over 5 years on antithyroid drugs plus positive TSH receptor antibodies marked Graves' disease as persistent. Study-wide results and limits: The small sample size may have reduced accuracy.

This CDR3 has 14 residues. CDR1 is MNHEY and CDR2 is SMNVEV in the germline V gene (reference sequence). J lost 7 bases, V lost 7 bases, and 10 bases had no gene match. Time point defined: persistent/refractory GD, antithyroid drugs over 5 years with positive TRAb. PBMC RNA served as the TCR library source. EDTA tubes received roughly 10 milliliters of drawn peripheral blood. Sequencing libraries for TCR beta were prepared with iRepertoire HTBI primers and Arm-PCR of CDR3 regions. In the authors' methods: Identification across samples found some 60 TRBV and around 15 TRBJ segments. TCRdb re-derived calls from the multiplex PCR reads in MiXCR, one entry per CDR3 protein. These V and J calls rely on TCRdb rather than the paper's analysis. The sample has a few hundred thousand distinct CDR3 sequences; roughly 24% are singletons. Regarding this clonotype: What it recognizes is unknown.

The gene calls are TRBV27 and TRBJ2-7; TRBD2 matches at 10 bases. The starting material was peripheral blood mononuclear cells (PBMCs), obtained when the disease was refractory, from a patient treated with antithyroid drugs. The clonotype originates from a woman aged 40 to 50 with Graves disease. CDR3 protein: CASKPLAGSREQYF. CDR3 nucleotide sequence: TGTGCCAGCAAACCACTAGCGGGATCGAGGGAGCAGTACTTC.